This T cell receptor beta chain emerged from a study of cytomegalovirus exposure and HLA in healthy donors. Broader study findings: Presence/absence analyses took donor sequencing depth as roughly uniform.

In regard to this clone: Antigen unknown.

The J segment lost 2 bases and the V segment lost 5 bases, leaving 10 bases of the junction unmatched. CDR1 LNHDA and CDR2 SQIVND come from the germline V gene (reference sequence). The CDR3 consists of 16 residues. In the PCR, 60 Vbeta and 13 Jbeta primers were used. Assay: immunoSEQ multiplex PCR; the TCRdb copy retains only in-frame clones and omits some. The sample lists 85,000 to 110,000 clones; roughly three quarters were seen once. The specimen was PBMCs. The TCR originated in a woman under 30 in good health and CMV-seropositive. V usage is TRBV19 and J usage is TRBJ2-7, with 9 bases lining up with TRBD1. The CDR3: CASSRLPGQGTYEQYF. CDR3 bases: TGTGCCAGTAGTCGCCTCCCGGGACAGGGTACCTACGAGCAGTACTTC.